This TCR beta chain was sequenced for a study of lymphopenia after photon versus proton radiotherapy. Concerning this clone itself: Its specificity is unknown.

Study findings and constraints: Photon-treated patients lost naive T cells and TCR diversity; proton-treated stayed stable. Authors raise, but do not show, better survival with proton therapy. After lymphocyte nadir, photon-treated repertoires showed oligoclonal expansion, especially CD8+ Temra. In patients who died, overall survival fell as post-nadir TCR diversity dropped more.

Method: immunoSEQ multiplex PCR; TCRdb's copy keeps in-frame clones and lacks some. Among 30,000 to 45,000 clones listed, 70% to 90% were seen once. Between the trimmed V and J ends, which lost 5 bases and 3 bases, there was a span of 15 bases. The CDR3 is 15 residues long. CDR1 and CDR2 (germline): SGHTA, FQGNSA. This TCR derives from a middle-aged man with gastric cancer. Sequenced material: peripheral blood, taken from a patient treated with photon-based radiotherapy. The J gene is TRBJ2-3, the V gene TRBV7-2; D possibly corresponds to TRBD2 (6 bases). The CDR3 region has the DNA TGTGCCAGCAGCCCCCCTAGCGCGAGAACAGATACGCAGTATTTT. Translation: CASSPPSARTDTQYF.